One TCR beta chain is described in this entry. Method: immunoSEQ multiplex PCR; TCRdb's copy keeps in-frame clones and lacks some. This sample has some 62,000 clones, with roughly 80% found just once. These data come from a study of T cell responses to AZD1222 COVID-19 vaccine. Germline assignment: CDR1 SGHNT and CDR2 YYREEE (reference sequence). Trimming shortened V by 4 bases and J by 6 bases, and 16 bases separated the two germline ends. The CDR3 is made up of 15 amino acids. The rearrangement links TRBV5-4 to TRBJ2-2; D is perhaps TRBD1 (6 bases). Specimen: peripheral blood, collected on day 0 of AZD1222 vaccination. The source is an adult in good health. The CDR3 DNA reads TGTGCCAGCAGCCACGCTCGGGACATATCCGGGGAGCTGTTTTTT. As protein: CASSHARDISGELFF.